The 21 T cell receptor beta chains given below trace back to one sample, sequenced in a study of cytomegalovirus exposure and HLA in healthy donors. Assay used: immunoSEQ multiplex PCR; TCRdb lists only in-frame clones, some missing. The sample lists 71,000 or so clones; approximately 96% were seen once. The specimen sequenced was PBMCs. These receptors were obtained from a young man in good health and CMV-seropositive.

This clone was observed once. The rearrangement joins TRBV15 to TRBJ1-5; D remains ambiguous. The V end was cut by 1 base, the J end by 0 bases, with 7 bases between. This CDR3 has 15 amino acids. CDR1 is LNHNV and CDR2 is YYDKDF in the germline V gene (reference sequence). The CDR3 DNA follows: TGTGCCACCAGCAGAGCCCGAGGTAGCAATCAGCCCCAGCATTTT. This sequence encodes CATSRARGSNQPQHF.

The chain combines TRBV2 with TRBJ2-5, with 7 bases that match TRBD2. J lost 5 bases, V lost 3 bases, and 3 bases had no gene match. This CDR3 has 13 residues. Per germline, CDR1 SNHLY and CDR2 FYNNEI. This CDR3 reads CASSERGWETQYF. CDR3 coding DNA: TGTGCCAGCAGTGAGCGGGGGTGGGAGACCCAGTACTTC.

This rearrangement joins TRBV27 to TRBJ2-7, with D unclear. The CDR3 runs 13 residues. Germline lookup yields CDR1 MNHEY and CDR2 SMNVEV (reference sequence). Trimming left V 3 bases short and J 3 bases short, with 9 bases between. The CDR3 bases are TGTGCCAGCAGTTTTGTCCCCCGCTACGAGCAGTACTTC. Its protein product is CASSFVPRYEQYF.

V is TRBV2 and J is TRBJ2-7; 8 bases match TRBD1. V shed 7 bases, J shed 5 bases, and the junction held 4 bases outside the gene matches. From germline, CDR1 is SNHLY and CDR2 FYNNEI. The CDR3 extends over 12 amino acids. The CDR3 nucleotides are TGTGCCAGCACAGGACAGGGCCACGAGCAGTACTTC. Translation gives CASTGQGHEQYF.

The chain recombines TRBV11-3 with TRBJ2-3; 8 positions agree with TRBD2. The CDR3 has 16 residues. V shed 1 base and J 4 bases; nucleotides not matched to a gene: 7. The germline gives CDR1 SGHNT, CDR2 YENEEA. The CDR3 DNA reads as TGTGCCAGCAGCTTAGGGGGAGCGGGAGAGGCAGATACGCAGTATTTT. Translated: CASSLGGAGEADTQYF. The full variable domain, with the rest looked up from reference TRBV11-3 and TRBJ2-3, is EAGVVQSPRYKIIEKKQPVAFWCNPISGHNTLYWYLQNLGQGPELLIRYENEEAVDDSQLPKDRFSAERLKGVDSTLKIQPAELGDSAVYLCASSLGGAGEADTQYFGPGTRLTVL.

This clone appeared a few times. Here the CDR3 DNA reads TGCGCCAGCAGCTTGGTCGGGGGTAACACTGAAGCTTTCTTT. This encodes CASSLVGGNTEAFF. The chain recombines TRBV5-1 with TRBJ1-1; tentatively, D is TRBD1 (5 bases). The CDR3 is made up of 14 amino acids. V lost 0 bases to trimming and J lost 2 bases, with 8 bases between them. Looked up from germline, CDR1 is SGHRS and CDR2 is YFSETQ.

The CDR3 coding sequence is TGTGCCAGCAGCTTAACGGGGCTATTCGCAGAGACCCAGTACTTC. It is translated as CASSLTGLFAETQYF. The gene calls are TRBV7-3 and TRBJ2-5, with a weak D call TRBD1 (5 bases). The V gene's germline CDR1 is SGHTA and CDR2 FQGTGA. The CDR3 extends over 15 amino acids. Trimming stripped 0 bases from V and 4 bases from J, with 12 bases between.

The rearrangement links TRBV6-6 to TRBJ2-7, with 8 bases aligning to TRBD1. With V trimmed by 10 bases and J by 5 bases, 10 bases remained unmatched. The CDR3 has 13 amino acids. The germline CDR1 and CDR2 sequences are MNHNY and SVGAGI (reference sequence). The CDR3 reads CATKQGGGNEQYF. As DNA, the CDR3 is TGTGCCACCAAACAGGGGGGAGGAAACGAGCAGTACTTC.

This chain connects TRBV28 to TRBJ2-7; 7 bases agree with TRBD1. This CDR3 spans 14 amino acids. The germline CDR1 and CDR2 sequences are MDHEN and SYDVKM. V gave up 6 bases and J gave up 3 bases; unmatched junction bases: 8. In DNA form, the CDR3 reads TGTGCCAGCAGGGGGACAGTCTGGGGCTACGAGCAGTACTTC. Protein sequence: CASRGTVWGYEQYF. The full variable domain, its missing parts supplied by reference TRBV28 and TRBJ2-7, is DVKVTQSSRYLVKRTGEKVFLECVQDMDHENMFWYRQDPGLGLRLIYFSYDVKMKEKGDIPEGYSVSREKKERFSLILESASTNQTSMYLCASRGTVWGYEQYFGPGTRLTVT.

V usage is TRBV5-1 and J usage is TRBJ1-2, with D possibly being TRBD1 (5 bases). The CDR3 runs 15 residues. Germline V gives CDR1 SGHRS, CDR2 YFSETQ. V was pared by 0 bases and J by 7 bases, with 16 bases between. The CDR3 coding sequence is TGCGCCAGCAGCTTGGGCGTGGGGCGCAGGTTTGGCTACACCTTC. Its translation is CASSLGVGRRFGYTF. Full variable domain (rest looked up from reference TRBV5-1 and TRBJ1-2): KAGVTQTPRYLIKTRGQQVTLSCSPISGHRSVSWYQQTPGQGLQFLFEYFSETQRNKGNFPGRFSGRQFSNSRSEMNVSTLELGDSALYLCASSLGVGRRFGYTFGSGTRLTVV.

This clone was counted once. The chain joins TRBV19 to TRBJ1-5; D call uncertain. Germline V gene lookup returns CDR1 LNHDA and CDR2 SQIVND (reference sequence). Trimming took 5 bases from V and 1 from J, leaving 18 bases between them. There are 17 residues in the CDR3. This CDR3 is CASSPLSTAKSNQPQHF. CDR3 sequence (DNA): TGTGCCAGTAGTCCCCTGAGTACAGCCAAAAGCAATCAGCCCCAGCATTTT.

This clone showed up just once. The CDR3 nucleotides read TGTGCCAGCAGCGCGGGACAGGGGGCTTTCTCCGAGCAGTACTTC. Translated: CASSAGQGAFSEQYF. V gene TRBV7-9 combines with J gene TRBJ2-7; 12 nucleotides match TRBD1. Germline CDR1 SEHNR, CDR2 FQNEAQ (reference sequence). The length of the CDR3 is 15 residues. Trimming took 5 bases from V and 6 from J; bases not matched to a gene: 8.

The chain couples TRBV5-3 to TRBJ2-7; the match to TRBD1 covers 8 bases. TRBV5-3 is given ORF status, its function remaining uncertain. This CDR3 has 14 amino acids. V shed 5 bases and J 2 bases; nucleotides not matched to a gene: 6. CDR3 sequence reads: CARRGGDRPYEQYF. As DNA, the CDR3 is TGTGCCAGAAGAGGCGGGGACAGGCCCTACGAGCAGTACTTC.

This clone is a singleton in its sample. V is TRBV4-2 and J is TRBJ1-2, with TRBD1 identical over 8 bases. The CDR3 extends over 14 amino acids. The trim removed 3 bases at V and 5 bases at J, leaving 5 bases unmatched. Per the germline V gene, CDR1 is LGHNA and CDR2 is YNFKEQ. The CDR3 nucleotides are TGTGCCAGCAGCCAGACAGGGGAGGGGTATGGCTACACCTTC. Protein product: CASSQTGEGYGYTF.

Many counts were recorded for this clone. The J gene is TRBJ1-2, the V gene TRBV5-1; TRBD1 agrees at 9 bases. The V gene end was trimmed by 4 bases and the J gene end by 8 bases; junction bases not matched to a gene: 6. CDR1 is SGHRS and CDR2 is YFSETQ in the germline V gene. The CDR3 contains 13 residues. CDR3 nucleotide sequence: TGCGCCAGCAGCGCCACAGGGGGCCGGGGCTACACCTTC. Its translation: CASSATGGRGYTF. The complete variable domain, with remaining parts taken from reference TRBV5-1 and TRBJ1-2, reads KAGVTQTPRYLIKTRGQQVTLSCSPISGHRSVSWYQQTPGQGLQFLFEYFSETQRNKGNFPGRFSGRQFSNSRSEMNVSTLELGDSALYLCASSATGGRGYTFGSGTRLTVV.

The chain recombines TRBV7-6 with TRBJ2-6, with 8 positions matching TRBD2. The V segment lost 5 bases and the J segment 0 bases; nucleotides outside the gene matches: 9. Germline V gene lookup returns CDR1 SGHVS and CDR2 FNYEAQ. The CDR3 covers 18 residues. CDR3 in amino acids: CASSQVAGRYSGANVLTF. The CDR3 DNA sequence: TGTGCCAGCAGCCAAGTAGCGGGGAGATACTCTGGGGCCAACGTCCTGACTTTC. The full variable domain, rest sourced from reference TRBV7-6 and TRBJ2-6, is GAGVSQSPRYKVTKRGQDVALRCDPISGHVSLYWYRQALGQGPEFLTYFNYEAQQDKSGLPNDRFSAERPEGSISTLTIQRTEQRDSAMYRCASSQVAGRYSGANVLTFGAGSRLTVL.

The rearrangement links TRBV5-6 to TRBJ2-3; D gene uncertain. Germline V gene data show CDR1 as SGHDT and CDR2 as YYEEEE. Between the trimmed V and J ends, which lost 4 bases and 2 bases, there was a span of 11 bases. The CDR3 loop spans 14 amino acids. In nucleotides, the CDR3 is TGTGCCAGCAGCGACATTCTAACCACAGATACGCAGTATTTT. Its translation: CASSDILTTDTQYF.

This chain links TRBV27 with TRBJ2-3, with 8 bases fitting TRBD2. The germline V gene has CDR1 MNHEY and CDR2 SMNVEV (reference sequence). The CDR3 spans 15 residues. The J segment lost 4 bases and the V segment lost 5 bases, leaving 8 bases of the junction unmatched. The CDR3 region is CASSRLAGGADTQYF. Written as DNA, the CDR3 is TGTGCCAGCAGTAGGTTGGCGGGAGGTGCAGATACGCAGTATTTT.

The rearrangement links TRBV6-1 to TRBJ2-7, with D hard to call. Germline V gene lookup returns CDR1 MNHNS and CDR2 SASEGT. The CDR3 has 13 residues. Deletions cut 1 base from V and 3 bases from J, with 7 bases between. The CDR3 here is CASSEVLNYEQYF. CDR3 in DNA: TGTGCCAGCAGTGAAGTTTTAAACTACGAGCAGTACTTC.

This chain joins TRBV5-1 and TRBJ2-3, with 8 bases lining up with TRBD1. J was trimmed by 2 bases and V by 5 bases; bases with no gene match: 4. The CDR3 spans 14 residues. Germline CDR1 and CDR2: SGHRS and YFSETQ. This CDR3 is CASSWTGTTDTQYF. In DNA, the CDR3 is TGCGCCAGCAGTTGGACAGGGACCACAGATACGCAGTATTTT. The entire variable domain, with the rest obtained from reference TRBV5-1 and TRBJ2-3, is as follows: KAGVTQTPRYLIKTRGQQVTLSCSPISGHRSVSWYQQTPGQGLQFLFEYFSETQRNKGNFPGRFSGRQFSNSRSEMNVSTLELGDSALYLCASSWTGTTDTQYFGPGTRLTVL.

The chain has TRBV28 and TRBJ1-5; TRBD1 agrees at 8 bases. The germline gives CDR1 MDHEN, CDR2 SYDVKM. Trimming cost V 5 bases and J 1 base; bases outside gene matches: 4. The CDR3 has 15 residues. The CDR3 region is CASSPRTGSNQPQHF. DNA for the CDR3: TGTGCCAGCAGTCCACGGACAGGGAGCAATCAGCCCCAGCATTTT.